This T cell receptor (beta chain) emerged from a study of blood T cell repertoires in COVID-19. Study in general: The analysed material was cDNA or gDNA that came from T cells, B-cell-depleted T cells, or PBMCs.

V was clipped by 11 bases and J by 7 bases, with 15 bases between them. CDR1 and CDR2 (germline): SGHNT, YENEEA. The CDR3 is 11 amino acids. In the source study's methods: Nucleated cell number was recorded as an estimate derived from reference gene primer amplification. The assay was immunoSEQ multiplex PCR, and TCRdb's table has in-frame clones only and misses some. The V and J calls and the clone size are those of that table, but D and trimming were determined from the DNA. The sample records some 250,000 clones, approximately 86% being singletons. The gene calls are TRBV11-3 and TRBJ2-7; weak D call: TRBD2 (6 bases). The receptor comes from a man aged 30 to 45 with active or convalescent COVID-19. Source material: peripheral blood. CDR3 coding DNA: TGTGCCCTGGCGAAGGCGGGGGAGCAGTACTTC. This translates into CALAKAGEQYF.